This TCR beta chain is from a study of blood T cells in healthy people across ages (dated by TCRdb to about 2015). Background for the entire study: In model experiments, roughly one uniquely barcoded TCR beta cDNA molecule per two T cells was captured by template switching. To track age-related changes in TCR beta repertoire diversity, the study relied on deep sequencing normalized with unique cDNA molecular identifiers. Four age groups were formed from the donors: young (average approximately 16 years), middle-aged (around 40), aged (around 68) and long-lived (about 80). To avoid experimental bias, donors of different ages were spread randomly across the sequencing lanes. The study analyzed two additional independent replicas of 1 million unique cDNA reads from the same blood draw for two donors, one aged 18 to 29 and one aged 80 or older. The paper as a whole reports these results and caveats: Observed TCR beta diversity correlated strongly with the percentage of naive T cells measured by flow cytometry. Observed TCR beta diversity per million T cells fell roughly linearly with age, and a significant reduction was already apparent by age roughly 40. The long-lived group showed more naive CD4+ T cells, fewer expanded clones and increased TCR diversity than the aged group, suggesting age selection. Estimates of total diversity from one million sequenced T cells were regarded as lower bounds and underestimates. Since profiling was done on bulk unsorted PBMCs, naive and antigen-experienced compartments could not be conclusively compared. The CMV infection status of donors was not known, potentially confounding age-related changes in expanded clonotypes.

For this clonotype: This receptor's antigen is unknown. Base qualities are missing; no much larger clone stands one base away.

Donors were about 36 systemically healthy Caucasian individuals from Russia aged roughly 6 to 90 years. Approximately 9.3 milliliters of peripheral blood were collected from each donor into EDTA-treated Vacutainer tubes. Ficoll-Paque density-gradient centrifugation was used to isolate PBMCs, with at least 7 million per sample. Total RNA, at least 6 micrograms per sample, was extracted from PBMCs with Trizol reagent. The percentages of naive CD45RAhigh/CD27high T cells were determined by flow cytometry on a PBMC aliquot from every donor. According to the germline V gene (reference sequence), CDR1 reads SSHAT and CDR2 reads FNYEAQ. Including cysteine and phenylalanine, the CDR3 has 13 amino acids. The read is trimmed to its CDR3 DNA, 39 bases read in frame from base 1. V is reduced by 4 bases and J by 3 bases, leaving a spacing of 9 bases between them. Libraries were prepared through 5' RACE. A second roughly 7 to 12 cycle PCR used a sample-barcoded 5' primer and a J-beta primer mix. A template-switch 5' adaptor carrying 12 random nucleotides introduced a unique molecular identifier onto each TCR beta cDNA molecule. Each sample yielded at least 3 million CDR3-containing paired-end reads. First-strand cDNA was synthesized from all RNA with the Mint cDNA synthesis kit, primed by a TRBC-specific oligonucleotide. Following uracil-DNA glycosylase treatment, a first 18-cycle PCR with universal primers M1SS and BC2_uni_R was performed on all cDNA. On the study's bioinformatics: Normalization of each sample was performed by random selection of 1 million high-quality reads, each carrying a distinct molecular identifier. Reads sharing molecular identifiers were discarded rather than binned into consensus sequences. MiTCR, run with a Q25 quality threshold and the strictest error-elimination algorithm, handled CDR3 identification, clonotype clustering and error correction. Lower-bound total TCR beta diversity was estimated with a nonparametric unseen species model using Euler transformation. TCRdb reran the public reads through fastp at Q25 and MiXCR, keeping productive beta chains. Rows are combined by CDR3 protein, so each entry shows the most common genes and DNA. The V and J calls follow TCRdb's processing rather than the paper's. For this sample there are some 1,800,000 distinct CDR3 sequences; 30% to 40% appear just once. The ten largest clonotypes hold under 30% of the sample.

Sequenced sample: blood. The chain employs TRBV7-7 and TRBJ2-5; TRBD2 might be the D gene, on 5 matching bases. The receptor was isolated from a human donor in good health. The CDR3 has the sequence CASSSGIEETQYF. In nucleotides, the sequence is TGTGCCAGCAGCTCCGGGATCGAAGAGACCCAGTACTTC.